These T cell receptor beta chains were read from a single sample in a study of blood T cell repertoires in COVID-19. Clones were sequenced by immunoSEQ multiplex PCR, and TCRdb holds only the in-frame ones, with some missing. The data show fewer than 55,000 clones, with 70% to 90% seen just once and around 3.1% held by the top ten. Sequenced material: peripheral blood. Source of these receptors: a man in his fifties or sixties with active COVID-19. Each CDR3 is given with its conserved first and last residue. Fields, in order: CDR3 DNA, CDR3 protein, V gene, clone size, D gene, J gene. A D gene is named only where the DNA matches it firmly. The listing skips clone size in some rows; elsewhere it reads once, few, many or a size class.

CDR3nt: TGTGCCAGCAGCTTAGGCAGGCTCTATGGCTACACCTTC
CDR3aa: CASSLGRLYGYTF
v_gene: TRBV5-8
abundance: .
d_gene: .
j_gene: TRBJ1-2

CDR3nt: TGTGCCAGCAGCCGGGGGGTCGGGCCATTGGGTGAAAAACTGTTTTTT
CDR3aa: CASSRGVGPLGEKLFF
v_gene: TRBV5-6
abundance: .
d_gene: .
j_gene: TRBJ1-4

CDR3nt: TGTGCCAGCAGCGTAGCTCAGGTCACAGGGGGAACGTCTGAAGCTTTCTTT
CDR3aa: CASSVAQVTGGTSEAFF
v_gene: TRBV9
abundance: .
d_gene: TRBD1
j_gene: TRBJ1-1

CDR3nt: TGTGCCAGTAGTATTGACCTCAGGGATGGCTACACCTTC
CDR3aa: CASSIDLRDGYTF
v_gene: TRBV19
abundance: few
d_gene: .
j_gene: TRBJ1-2

CDR3nt: TGTGCCAGCAGCTTGCTGGACAGGGACTATGAGCAGTTCTTC
CDR3aa: CASSLLDRDYEQFF
v_gene: TRBV5-8
abundance: once
d_gene: TRBD1
j_gene: TRBJ2-1

CDR3nt: TGTGCCACCAGCAGGGGGGGACAGGGGGCGAGCGGGGAGCTGTTTTTT
CDR3aa: CATSRGGQGASGELFF
v_gene: TRBV15
abundance: .
d_gene: TRBD1
j_gene: TRBJ2-2

CDR3nt: TGTGCCAGCAGCTTGGGCTGGAACACTGAAGCTTTCTTT
CDR3aa: CASSLGWNTEAFF
v_gene: TRBV7-9
abundance: .
d_gene: .
j_gene: TRBJ1-1

CDR3nt: TGTGCCAGCAGCCCGAGGCGGGACAGGGGCAACTATGGCTACACCTTC
CDR3aa: CASSPRRDRGNYGYTF
v_gene: TRBV7-8
abundance: .
d_gene: TRBD1
j_gene: TRBJ1-2

CDR3nt: TGCGCCAGCAGCTTGGTAGGGGGCCCGAACACCGGGGAGCTGTTTTTT
CDR3aa: CASSLVGGPNTGELFF
v_gene: TRBV5-1
abundance: .
d_gene: TRBD1
j_gene: TRBJ2-2

CDR3nt: TGTGCCAGTTTGACGGGGGGAAATTCACCCCTCCACTTT
CDR3aa: CASLTGGNSPLHF
v_gene: TRBV6-5
abundance: once
d_gene: .
j_gene: TRBJ1-6

CDR3nt: TGCGCCAGCAGCAAAGGGGGAGTGGAGCTGTTTTTT
CDR3aa: CASSKGGVELFF
v_gene: TRBV4-1
abundance: .
d_gene: .
j_gene: TRBJ2-2

CDR3nt: TGTGCCAGCAGCACCGGACCCGGGGGAACTGAAGCTTTCTTT
CDR3aa: CASSTGPGGTEAFF
v_gene: TRBV7-9
abundance: .
d_gene: .
j_gene: TRBJ1-1

CDR3nt: TGTGCCAGCAGCTCCATCACGGCGGGTGAGCAGTTCTTC
CDR3aa: CASSSITAGEQFF
v_gene: TRBV11-3
abundance: .
d_gene: .
j_gene: TRBJ2-1

CDR3nt: TGTGCCAGCACCTTAACAGGGAAAGGGTCCTACAATGAGCAGTTCTTC
CDR3aa: CASTLTGKGSYNEQFF
v_gene: TRBV7-8
abundance: .
d_gene: .
j_gene: TRBJ2-1

CDR3nt: TGTGCCAGCAGCTTCGGACATTCACAGGGCGGCACTGAAGCTTTCTTT
CDR3aa: CASSFGHSQGGTEAFF
v_gene: TRBV7-2
abundance: .
d_gene: .
j_gene: TRBJ1-1

CDR3nt: TGTGCCAGCAGCCGGGACAGATATCAGCCCCAGCATTTT
CDR3aa: CASSRDRYQPQHF
v_gene: TRBV7-3
abundance: few
d_gene: TRBD1
j_gene: TRBJ1-5

CDR3nt: TGTGCCAGCAGCCAAGATCTCCGGGGTAGGAGGGCCAGCTATGGCTACACCTTC
CDR3aa: CASSQDLRGRRASYGYTF
v_gene: TRBV3-1/TRBV3-2
abundance: .
d_gene: .
j_gene: TRBJ1-2

CDR3nt: TGTGCCAGCAGTTTAGTGGGACTAGGAGCCGGGGAGCTGTTTTTT
CDR3aa: CASSLVGLGAGELFF
v_gene: TRBV28
abundance: .
d_gene: TRBD2
j_gene: TRBJ2-2

CDR3nt: TGTGCCTCGAGCCGCGGGGGAAATTCACCCCTCCACTTT
CDR3aa: CASSRGGNSPLHF
v_gene: TRBV7-9
abundance: .
d_gene: .
j_gene: TRBJ1-6

CDR3nt: TGTGCCAGCAGCCCTGGACTAGATCACAATGAGCAGTTCTTC
CDR3aa: CASSPGLDHNEQFF
v_gene: TRBV11-3
abundance: once
d_gene: TRBD2
j_gene: TRBJ2-1

CDR3nt: TGTGCCAGTAGAAATCAGTTTTCTGGAAACACCATATATTTT
CDR3aa: CASRNQFSGNTIYF
v_gene: TRBV19
abundance: .
d_gene: .
j_gene: TRBJ1-3

CDR3nt: TGTGCCAGTAGTGCCGGGACAGGGGGCTACGAGCAGTACTTC
CDR3aa: CASSAGTGGYEQYF
v_gene: TRBV19
abundance: .
d_gene: TRBD1
j_gene: TRBJ2-7

CDR3nt: TGTGCCATCAGCGCAGGTCCGGACAGGAGCGAGCAGTACTTC
CDR3aa: CAISAGPDRSEQYF
v_gene: TRBV10-3
abundance: large
d_gene: TRBD1
j_gene: TRBJ2-7

CDR3nt: TGCGCCAGCAGCGCCGGGACTAGTTATCAAGAGACCCAGTACTTC
CDR3aa: CASSAGTSYQETQYF
v_gene: TRBV5-1
abundance: .
d_gene: TRBD2
j_gene: TRBJ2-5

CDR3nt: TGTGCCAGCAGTTTTTCGGGGGGCGGCAGTGAGACCCAGTACTTC
CDR3aa: CASSFSGGGSETQYF
v_gene: TRBV28
abundance: .
d_gene: .
j_gene: TRBJ2-5

CDR3nt: TGTGCCAGCAGCCGCCCGGTCTCAGATACGCAGTATTTT
CDR3aa: CASSRPVSDTQYF
v_gene: TRBV12-3/TRBV12-4
abundance: .
d_gene: .
j_gene: TRBJ2-3

CDR3nt: TGCGCCAGCAGCTTGGGTCCGGACAGAAACTATGGCTACACCTTC
CDR3aa: CASSLGPDRNYGYTF
v_gene: TRBV5-1
abundance: .
d_gene: .
j_gene: TRBJ1-2

CDR3nt: TGTGCCAGCAGCTTAGGGGTTGGGACAGGGAAACTAGAGACCCAGTACTTC
CDR3aa: CASSLGVGTGKLETQYF
v_gene: TRBV7-9
abundance: .
d_gene: TRBD1
j_gene: TRBJ2-5

CDR3nt: TGTGCCACCCGGACTAGCGGGAACACCGGGGAGCTGTTTTTT
CDR3aa: CATRTSGNTGELFF
v_gene: TRBV27
abundance: once
d_gene: TRBD2
j_gene: TRBJ2-2

CDR3nt: TGCGCCAGCAGCTTGGAAAGACGGAGGACTGAAGCTTTCTTT
CDR3aa: CASSLERRRTEAFF
v_gene: TRBV5-1
abundance: .
d_gene: .
j_gene: TRBJ1-1

CDR3nt: TGTGCCAGCTCACCCGCGACAGTTAATGAAAAACTGTTTTTT
CDR3aa: CASSPATVNEKLFF
v_gene: TRBV18
abundance: .
d_gene: .
j_gene: TRBJ1-4

CDR3nt: TGCAGCGTTGTCCCTAGACCCAGCTCCTACAATGAGCAGTTCTTC
CDR3aa: CSVVPRPSSYNEQFF
v_gene: TRBV29-1
abundance: .
d_gene: .
j_gene: TRBJ2-1

CDR3nt: TGTGCCAGCAGCTTAGCGAGCGGGGGGTCCTACGAGCAGTACTTC
CDR3aa: CASSLASGGSYEQYF
v_gene: TRBV7-2
abundance: .
d_gene: TRBD2
j_gene: TRBJ2-7

CDR3nt: TGCGCCAGCAGCCCGCAAGGGGGAGCAACTAATGAAAAACTGTTTTTT
CDR3aa: CASSPQGGATNEKLFF
v_gene: TRBV5-1
abundance: .
d_gene: .
j_gene: TRBJ1-4

CDR3nt: TGTGCCAGCAGCCCCGGGACACATTTCTCGGGCTACACCTTC
CDR3aa: CASSPGTHFSGYTF
v_gene: TRBV3-1/TRBV3-2
abundance: .
d_gene: .
j_gene: TRBJ1-2

CDR3nt: TGTGCCAGCAGTTCCAGGCCCCAGGTGATCGCTGAAGCTTTCTTT
CDR3aa: CASSSRPQVIAEAFF
v_gene: TRBV21-1
abundance: .
d_gene: .
j_gene: TRBJ1-1

CDR3nt: TGTGCCAGCAGCTTGGAGCGCAGGGGGTCAAAGACTAATGAAAAACTGTTTTTT
CDR3aa: CASSLERRGSKTNEKLFF
v_gene: TRBV5-6
abundance: .
d_gene: TRBD1
j_gene: TRBJ1-4

CDR3nt: TGTGCCAGCAGTCCACCAGCCTACAATGAGCAGTTCTTC
CDR3aa: CASSPPAYNEQFF
v_gene: TRBV27
abundance: .
d_gene: .
j_gene: TRBJ2-1

CDR3nt: TGTGCCAGCAGCTCCTCCCTGGACAGTACTTACACTGAAGCTTTCTTT
CDR3aa: CASSSSLDSTYTEAFF
v_gene: TRBV5-4
abundance: .
d_gene: .
j_gene: TRBJ1-1

CDR3nt: TGCAGCGTTCAAACAGCTATGAACACTGAAGCTTTCTTT
CDR3aa: CSVQTAMNTEAFF
v_gene: TRBV29-1
abundance: .
d_gene: .
j_gene: TRBJ1-1

CDR3nt: TGTGCCAGCAGCCAAGACGTTAGGGGGCGTAATGAGCAGTTCTTC
CDR3aa: CASSQDVRGRNEQFF
v_gene: TRBV3-1/TRBV3-2
abundance: .
d_gene: TRBD1
j_gene: TRBJ2-1

CDR3nt: TGTGCCAGCTCACCGGACAGGGTCCTATCCCTGGAGACCCAGTACTTC
CDR3aa: CASSPDRVLSLETQYF
v_gene: TRBV18
abundance: .
d_gene: TRBD1
j_gene: TRBJ2-5

CDR3nt: TGTGCCAGCAGGAAATTGAGGGGGAGAGGTGTTGGAGCTTTCTTT
CDR3aa: CASRKLRGRGVGAFF
v_gene: TRBV6-5
abundance: .
d_gene: .
j_gene: TRBJ1-1

CDR3nt: TGTGCCAGCTCACCCCAGATAACCTCGGGTGGCACTGAAGCTTTCTTT
CDR3aa: CASSPQITSGGTEAFF
v_gene: TRBV18
abundance: .
d_gene: .
j_gene: TRBJ1-1

CDR3nt: TGTGCCATCTCTGTCACCGGGACAGCCTCCTTGCGGCATGGCTACACCTTC
CDR3aa: CAISVTGTASLRHGYTF
v_gene: TRBV10-3
abundance: .
d_gene: TRBD1
j_gene: TRBJ1-2

CDR3nt: TGTGCCAGCGGGAGGACTGTTAACTATGGCTACACCTTC
CDR3aa: CASGRTVNYGYTF
v_gene: TRBV5-6
abundance: .
d_gene: .
j_gene: TRBJ1-2

CDR3nt: TGTGCCAGCAGTCGACAGGGGGCTGTTCGGGGTCAGCCCCAGCATTTT
CDR3aa: CASSRQGAVRGQPQHF
v_gene: TRBV27
abundance: few
d_gene: TRBD1
j_gene: TRBJ1-5

CDR3nt: TGTGCCAGCTCAGACAGGTCCTCCGGACTTTCACCCCTCCACTTT
CDR3aa: CASSDRSSGLSPLHF
v_gene: TRBV18
abundance: .
d_gene: .
j_gene: TRBJ1-6

CDR3nt: TGTGCCAGCAAACTCACAGGGGGCCAGCCCCAGCATTTT
CDR3aa: CASKLTGGQPQHF
v_gene: TRBV6-6
abundance: .
d_gene: TRBD1
j_gene: TRBJ1-5

CDR3nt: TGTGCCAGCAGCTCCAGGGGGCTTAGCACAGATACGCAGTATTTT
CDR3aa: CASSSRGLSTDTQYF
v_gene: TRBV7-3
abundance: .
d_gene: TRBD1
j_gene: TRBJ2-3

CDR3nt: TGTGCCAGCAGCTTAAAGGGCGAGGGACTAGGGTGTCAGTTCTTC
CDR3aa: CASSLKGEGLGCQFF
v_gene: TRBV13
abundance: .
d_gene: TRBD2
j_gene: TRBJ2-1

CDR3nt: TGTGCCAGCAGCCAGGCAGGGACTAGCGGGTACAATGAGCAGTTCTTC
CDR3aa: CASSQAGTSGYNEQFF
v_gene: TRBV4-2
abundance: .
d_gene: TRBD2
j_gene: TRBJ2-1

CDR3nt: TGTGCCAGCAGTGCAAAACAGGCAAGGAGGGACACTGAAGCTTTCTTT
CDR3aa: CASSAKQARRDTEAFF
v_gene: TRBV6-1
abundance: .
d_gene: .
j_gene: TRBJ1-1

CDR3nt: TGTGCCAGTAGTATAGCGGGGTTTAGCACAGATACGCAGTATTTT
CDR3aa: CASSIAGFSTDTQYF
v_gene: TRBV19
abundance: .
d_gene: .
j_gene: TRBJ2-3